The rows below give T cell receptor beta chains drawn from one sample of a study of shared clonotypes between healthy human individuals. Measured with immunoSEQ multiplex PCR; TCRdb has only the in-frame clones, and not every one. Of roughly 2,000,000 clones listed, about 93% are singletons. The sample was naive CD8+ T cells from PBMCs. The receptors were gathered from a man aged 18-30 years in good health. Some clones in this sample may be carry-over from other donors' samples. Each CDR3 is given with its conserved first and last residue. D genes are given only for firm matches. For some rows the clone size is stated as once, few or many, or as a class when expanded; others skip it.

clone_size,d_call,v_call,j_call,cdr3_aa,cdr3_nt
NA,NA,TRBV7-9,TRBJ1-1,CASSSSMVAEAFF,TGTGCCAGCAGCTCCTCGATGGTAGCTGAAGCTTTCTTT
NA,NA,TRBV14,TRBJ2-2,CASSPYRVGTGELFF,TGTGCCAGCAGCCCATACAGGGTCGGCACCGGGGAGCTGTTTTTT
NA,NA,TRBV28,TRBJ2-7,CASSQEQGFPYEQYF,TGTGCCAGCAGTCAAGAACAGGGCTTCCCCTACGAGCAGTACTTC
NA,TRBD1,TRBV27,TRBJ1-5,CASSLGWGQNQPQHF,TGTGCCAGCAGTTTAGGTTGGGGACAGAATCAGCCCCAGCATTTT
NA,NA,TRBV2,TRBJ2-6,CASSRVASSTASSGANVLTF,TGTGCCAGCAGTAGGGTTGCGTCTTCGACAGCATCCTCTGGGGCCAACGTCCTGACTTTC
NA,TRBD1,TRBV7-6,TRBJ2-7,CASSLTGTGAYEQYF,TGTGCCAGCAGCCTCACCGGGACAGGGGCCTACGAGCAGTACTTC
NA,TRBD2,TRBV7-8,TRBJ2-7,CASSSTPPGLAGHPSSYEQYF,TGTGCCAGCAGCTCGACCCCTCCGGGACTAGCGGGACACCCGAGCTCCTACGAGCAGTACTTC
NA,NA,TRBV6-1,TRBJ2-7,CASRTGLNSYEQYF,TGTGCCAGCAGAACCGGGCTCAATTCCTACGAGCAGTACTTC
NA,TRBD1,TRBV5-1,TRBJ1-2,CASSLGDSRIGYTF,TGCGCCAGCAGCTTGGGGGACAGTCGTATTGGCTACACCTTC
NA,NA,TRBV7-9,TRBJ2-2,CASSLKGTAGELFF,TGTGCCAGCAGCTTAAAAGGGACGGCCGGGGAGCTGTTTTTT
once,NA,TRBV5-1,TRBJ1-2,CASRVGSTYGYTF,TGCGCCAGCAGGGTAGGGTCGACCTATGGCTACACCTTC
NA,NA,TRBV9,TRBJ1-6,CASSISTGNSPLHF,TGTGCCAGCAGCATATCTACAGGGAATTCACCCCTCCACTTT
NA,TRBD2,TRBV6-1,TRBJ2-7,CASSEDWGGYEQYF,TGTGCCAGCAGTGAAGACTGGGGGGGTTACGAGCAGTACTTC
NA,TRBD1,TRBV7-9,TRBJ2-5,CASSLGQGAPETQYF,TGTGCCAGCAGCTTAGGGCAGGGGGCCCCAGAGACCCAGTACTTC
once,TRBD2,TRBV7-9,TRBJ2-7,CASSSTRLAGTYEQYF,TGTGCCAGCAGCTCCACCCGACTAGCGGGCACCTACGAGCAGTACTTC
NA,NA,TRBV5-6,TRBJ2-7,CASSLIEAESYEQYF,TGTGCCAGCAGCTTGATTGAGGCAGAGTCCTACGAGCAGTACTTC
NA,NA,TRBV7-7,TRBJ2-7,CASGPSAYEQYF,TGTGCCAGCGGCCCCTCAGCTTACGAGCAGTACTTC
NA,TRBD1,TRBV29-1,TRBJ1-1,CSVEEMRTGGTEAFF,TGCAGCGTTGAAGAAATGAGAACAGGGGGCACTGAAGCTTTCTTT
NA,NA,TRBV7-9,TRBJ2-1,CASSLWRTPEADEQFF,TGTGCCAGCAGCTTATGGCGGACACCCGAAGCGGATGAGCAGTTCTTC
NA,NA,TRBV28,TRBJ1-1,CASSFRGTEAFF,TGTGCCAGCAGTTTTCGGGGAACTGAAGCTTTCTTT
NA,TRBD1,TRBV7-9,TRBJ2-1,CASSPSTGKSYNEQFF,TGTGCCAGCAGCCCCTCGACAGGGAAGTCCTACAATGAGCAGTTCTTC
NA,TRBD1,TRBV27,TRBJ2-7,CASSPGQGGYEQYF,TGTGCCAGCAGTCCGGGACAGGGGGGCTACGAGCAGTACTTC
NA,NA,TRBV6-6,TRBJ1-1,CALGQSPVNTEAFF,TGTGCCCTGGGGCAGAGTCCAGTGAACACTGAAGCTTTCTTT
NA,TRBD2,TRBV6-4,TRBJ2-7,CASSEFSGSLAYEQYF,TGTGCCAGCAGTGAATTCAGCGGGAGCCTGGCCTACGAGCAGTACTTC
once,TRBD2,TRBV7-2,TRBJ2-1,CASSLRSGSSYNEQFF,TGTGCCAGCAGCTTACGCAGCGGGAGCTCCTACAATGAGCAGTTCTTC
once,NA,TRBV15,TRBJ2-7,CATSRKTGRGYEQYF,TGTGCCACCAGCAGGAAGACAGGGAGGGGCTACGAGCAGTACTTC
few,NA,TRBV6-1,TRBJ2-5,CASFKGYQETQYF,TGTGCCAGCTTCAAGGGGTACCAAGAGACCCAGTACTTC
NA,NA,TRBV28,TRBJ2-3,CASSLAGTYSTDTQYF,TGTGCCAGCAGTTTAGCGGGCACCTATAGCACAGATACGCAGTATTTT
NA,NA,TRBV7-9,TRBJ2-2,CASSGGGNTGELFF,TGTGCCAGCAGCGGAGGGGGTAATACCGGGGAGCTGTTTTTT
NA,TRBD1,TRBV11-2,TRBJ1-6,CASTEGAQSGSPLHF,TGTGCCAGCACTGAGGGGGCACAGAGTGGTTCACCCCTCCACTTT
NA,NA,TRBV15,TRBJ2-2,CASGREDTGELFF,TGTGCCTCGGGCAGGGAAGACACCGGGGAGCTGTTTTTT
NA,NA,TRBV30,TRBJ2-1,CAWSQGIEQFF,TGTGCCTGGAGCCAGGGGATAGAGCAGTTCTTC
NA,NA,TRBV29-1,TRBJ2-1,CSVEEISGATSYNEQFF,TGCAGCGTTGAAGAGATTTCGGGGGCAACCTCCTACAATGAGCAGTTCTTC
NA,TRBD2,TRBV11-1,TRBJ2-7,CASSRLAGGPWSYEQYF,TGTGCCAGCAGTAGACTAGCGGGAGGGCCTTGGTCCTACGAGCAGTACTTC
NA,NA,TRBV14,TRBJ1-2,CASSHATRTDYGYTF,TGTGCCAGCAGCCACGCAACCCGGACAGATTATGGCTACACCTTC
NA,NA,TRBV19,TRBJ2-7,CASSPGRTSSYEQYF,TGTGCCAGTAGCCCCGGGCGGACGAGCTCCTACGAGCAGTACTTC
NA,NA,TRBV9,TRBJ2-2,CASSVDRSAANTGELFF,TGTGCCAGCAGCGTAGATCGGAGCGCCGCGAACACCGGGGAGCTGTTTTTT
NA,NA,TRBV5-5,TRBJ1-5,CASSFVAAKNQPQHF,TGTGCCAGCAGCTTCGTTGCGGCTAAGAATCAGCCCCAGCATTTT
NA,TRBD2,TRBV12-5,TRBJ2-5,CASGWGTSGQETQYF,TGTGCTAGTGGTTGGGGGACTAGCGGCCAAGAGACCCAGTACTTC
NA,TRBD1,TRBV5-4,TRBJ2-7,CASSFGTDYEQYF,TGTGCCAGCAGCTTTGGGACAGATTACGAGCAGTACTTC
NA,NA,TRBV29-1,TRBJ2-3,CSVAGFTDTQYF,TGCAGCGTTGCGGGATTCACAGATACGCAGTATTTT